A single sample is the source of the 11 T cell receptor beta chains below, sequenced in a study of blood T cell repertoires in COVID-19. Produced via immunoSEQ multiplex PCR; TCRdb's table is partial and in-frame only. The table lists about 110,000 clones, approximately 78% of them singletons. Sequencing was carried out using peripheral blood. All receptors derive from a man in his sixties or seventies with acute or convalescent COVID-19.

V gene TRBV28 combines with J gene TRBJ1-1; 8 bases are shared with TRBD1. Looked up from germline, CDR1 is MDHEN and CDR2 is SYDVKM. The CDR3 contains 15 residues. The V gene end was trimmed by 6 bases and the J gene end by 7 bases; junction bases not matched to a gene: 13. CDR3: CASSRLRGLSVEAFF. CDR3 DNA: TGTGCCAGCAGCCGCCTCAGGGGGCTATCGGTTGAAGCTTTCTTT.

This clone was seen a handful of times. The chain links TRBV3-1 (or the pseudogene TRBV3-2) to TRBJ1-1; no reliable D call. Trimming took 4 bases from V and 5 from J, leaving 17 bases between them. The CDR3 extends over 15 amino acids. The germline V gene encodes CDR1 LGHDT and CDR2 YNNKEL (reference sequence). The CDR3 loop is CASSRSGRRETEAFF. CDR3 DNA: TGTGCCAGCAGCCGCTCCGGGAGAAGGGAGACTGAAGCTTTCTTT.

This clone was picked up a small number of times. CDR3 amino acids: CASTFTAGDGYGYTF. In DNA, the CDR3 is TGTGCCAGCACGTTTACTGCAGGGGATGGCTATGGCTACACCTTC. This sequence joins TRBV11-2 and TRBJ1-2, with D possibly TRBD1 on 6 matching bases. V was clipped by 7 bases and J by 4 bases, with 19 bases between them. CDR1 is SGHAT and CDR2 is FQNNGV in the germline V gene. The CDR3 covers 15 residues.

J is TRBJ2-7 and V is TRBV9, with 13 positions matching TRBD2. V was clipped by 2 bases and J by 1 base; unmatched bases: 6. Germline CDR1 and CDR2: SGDLS and YYNGEE. This CDR3 region has 17 residues. The CDR3 is CASSVGTSGTHSYEQYF. CDR3 bases: TGTGCCAGCAGCGTGGGGACTAGCGGGACCCATTCCTACGAGCAGTACTTC.

The genes are TRBV7-9 and TRBJ2-3; 11 positions match TRBD2. The junction had 1 base not matched to a gene; V was cut back by 2 bases and J by 0 bases. CDR1 is SEHNR, CDR2 FQNEAQ, per germline (reference sequence). The CDR3 extends over 16 amino acids. Here the CDR3 DNA reads TGTGCCAGCAGCTTAAGACTAGCGGGGAGCACAGATACGCAGTATTTT. Its protein product is CASSLRLAGSTDTQYF. The full variable domain, rest sourced from reference TRBV7-9 and TRBJ2-3, is DTGVSQNPRHKITKRGQNVTFRCDPISEHNRLYWYRQTLGQGPEFLTYFQNEAQLEKSRLLSDRFSAERPKGSFSTLEIQRTEQGDSAMYLCASSLRLAGSTDTQYFGPGTRLTVL.

The chain employs TRBV28 and TRBJ2-1; D is perhaps TRBD2 (6 bases). Per germline, CDR1 MDHEN and CDR2 SYDVKM. This CDR3 region has 17 residues. Between the trimmed V and J ends, which lost 6 bases and 5 bases, there was a span of 23 bases. In nucleotides, the CDR3 is TGTGCCAGCAGCCTCCCTCGGAATAGCGGAGACCACAATGAGCAGTTCTTC. Translating gives CASSLPRNSGDHNEQFF.

The chain recombines TRBV18 with TRBJ2-7; 14 positions match TRBD2. The CDR3 is 15 amino acids. Trimming removed 6 bases from V and 3 bases from J; junction bases left unmatched: 4. Germline CDR1 reads KGHSH; CDR2 reads LQKENI. The DNA for the CDR3 is TGTGCCAGCTCGGTCGGACTAGCGGGGGGCTACGAGCAGTACTTC. It is translated as CASSVGLAGGYEQYF.

The J gene is TRBJ1-5, the V gene TRBV7-8, with D possibly TRBD1 on 5 matching bases. V lost 4 bases, J lost 1 base, and 11 bases lay in between. CDR1 is SGHVS and CDR2 is FQNEAQ in the germline V gene. The CDR3 is made up of 15 amino acids. In DNA form, the CDR3 reads TGTGCCAGCAGCTCCCTAGGGGTGAGCAATCAGCCCCAGCATTTT. It translates to CASSSLGVSNQPQHF. The variable domain in full, with the rest retrieved from reference TRBV7-8 and TRBJ1-5, is GAGVSQSPRYKVAKRGQDVALRCDPISGHVSLFWYQQALGQGPEFLTYFQNEAQLDKSGLPSDRFFAERPEGSVSTLKIQRTQQEDSAVYLCASSSLGVSNQPQHFGDGTRLSIL.

The chain recombines TRBV12-3 or TRBV12-4 with TRBJ2-3; a possible D gene is TRBD2 (5 bases). V lost 3 bases and J 4 bases, leaving 8 bases between the germline ends. CDR3 length: 13 amino acids. The DNA for the CDR3 is TGTGCCAGCAGTTTGATCGGGGCAGATACGCAGTATTTT. It codes for CASSLIGADTQYF.

This CDR3 is CATAARDRGLYEQYF. In nucleotides, the CDR3 is TGCGCCACCGCAGCCCGGGACAGGGGGCTCTACGAGCAGTACTTC. V is TRBV10-1 and J is TRBJ2-7, with 12 bases that match TRBD1. Germline CDR1 reads WNHNN; CDR2 reads SYGVQD (reference sequence). Germline trimming cut 10 bases from V and 3 bases from J; bases unmatched to any gene: 10. The CDR3 loop spans 15 amino acids.

The rearrangement links TRBV19 to TRBJ2-1, with 9 bases that match TRBD1. Germline V CDR1 and CDR2: LNHDA, SQIVND (reference sequence). This CDR3 spans 12 amino acids. V trimming: 8 bases; J trimming: 9 bases; junction bases outside the gene matches: 5. CDR3 residues: CASLQGAGEQFF. As DNA, the CDR3 is TGTGCCAGTCTACAGGGGGCTGGTGAGCAGTTCTTC.